This TCR beta chain stems from a study of control samples from healthy donors and cancer patients. CDR1 and CDR2 (germline): GTSNPN, SVGIG (reference sequence). Trimming took 6 bases from V and 3 from J; bases not matched to a gene: 2. This CDR3 spans 12 amino acids. Profiled with immunoSEQ multiplex PCR; TCRdb holds only in-frame clones, not every one. The sample contains 35,000 to 50,000 clones, over 75% of which appear only once. Material: PBMCs. The chain recombines TRBV30 with TRBJ1-5; 7 nucleotides agree with TRBD1. This receptor was obtained from a woman in her fifties or sixties with lung cancer. The DNA for the CDR3 is TGTGCCTGTGACAGGGACAATCAGCCCCAGCATTTT. Its protein product is CACDRDNQPQHF.